This T cell receptor (beta chain) was identified during a study of identical twins. The table lists this clonotype with many counts. This CDR3 is 15 amino acids long. Trimming at V came to 6 bases and at J to 7 bases, leaving 10 bases not matched to a gene. TCRdb reprocessed the 5' RACE reads via MiXCR and lists one record per CDR3 protein. The sample has hundreds of thousands of distinct CDR3 sequences; around 20% are singletons. All of the donors were Caucasians in good health. This same sample was also part of a study on T cells expressing NK-cell markers. As that report states: The TCR beta repertoires were obtained from sorted CD3+CD56+NKG2C+, CD3+CD56+NKG2C- and CD3+CD56-NKG2C+ T cells. Out of eight donors sequenced, seven tested HCMV-seropositive and the remaining one seronegative. Clarity on HCMV specificity was lacking for the expanded NKG2C+ T cell clones.

Sequencing was performed on PBMCs. The chain carries TRBV12-3 or TRBV12-4 and TRBJ2-1; TRBD2 agrees at 9 bases. The receptor's source is a woman under 30 in good health. For the CDR3, the DNA is TGTGCCAGCAGGGATAGCGGGAGTGTTGGGAATGAGCAGTTCTTC. Translated, it gives CASRDSGSVGNEQFF.